This T cell receptor (beta chain) was recorded in a study of metastatic and nonmetastatic thyroid tumors. Thyroid surgery took place with no prior treatment in any patient. Germline CDR1 reads SGHNT; CDR2 reads YYREEE (reference sequence). The CDR3 covers 17 residues. J gave up 3 bases and V 3 bases, and 12 bases lay outside the gene matches. MiXCR re-clonotyped the PCR reads for TCRdb. The sample lists about 48,000 clones, approximately 20% seen once, with approximately 3.6% in the top ten. The chain couples TRBV5-4 to TRBJ2-3; 8 nucleotides align to TRBD2. The sample consisted of blood. The receptor was derived from a male donor with papillary thyroid cancer or a benign thyroid nodule (not recorded which). Some clones in this sample may be carry-over from other donors' samples. This CDR3 is CASSSAGGSGPTDTQYF. The CDR3 nucleotides read TGTGCCAGCAGCTCTGCGGGGGGATCCGGGCCGACAGATACGCAGTATTTT.